Below, 20 T cell receptor beta chains from the same sample are listed, as sequenced in a study of CD8+ T cells in alopecia areata. TCR sequencing used cDNA made by reverse transcription of extracted RNA. Generated by immunoSEQ multiplex PCR, the TCRdb table keeps only in-frame clones and is missing some. Among some 220,000 clones listed, roughly 56% were seen once. The treatment here: oral pan-JAK inhibitor, 5-10 mg twice daily. The sequencing here drew on CD4+ T cells sorted from blood, taken at week 4, from a patient treated with tofacitinib. The receptors originated from a human donor with alopecia areata.

In regard to this clone: The same CDR3 is also encoded by other DNA sequences in this sample. The chain has TRBV29-1 and TRBJ2-3, with no clear D. Germline V lookup: CDR1 SQVTM, CDR2 ANQGSEA. The CDR3 totals 13 residues. Trimming took 6 bases from V and 2 from J, leaving 12 bases between them. DNA for the CDR3: TGCAGCGTCGCCGGAGTTTCCACAGATACGCAGTATTTT. It is translated as CSVAGVSTDTQYF.

In this sample, this clone turned up a few times. The chain combines TRBV20-1 with TRBJ2-1; D gene unclear. V lost 2 bases and J lost 6, with 2 bases in between. The CDR3 consists of 10 residues. Germline CDR1 is DFQATT and CDR2 is SNEGSKA (reference sequence). CDR3 region: CSARLNEQFF. DNA of the CDR3: TGCAGTGCTAGACTCAATGAGCAGTTCTTC.

This clone was seen many times. The V and J genes are TRBV19 and TRBJ1-5; 7 positions agree with TRBD1. Germline V CDR1 and CDR2: LNHDA, SQIVND (reference sequence). V was clipped by 8 bases and J by 2 bases; unmatched bases: 6. The CDR3 is made up of 14 amino acids. CDR3 in DNA: TGTGCCAGTCGACAGGGAGATGGCAATCAGCCCCAGCATTTT. This translates into CASRQGDGNQPQHF.

This clone has just a few counts. The chain recombines TRBV14 with TRBJ1-1; no firm D call. Germline lookup yields CDR1 SGHDN and CDR2 FVKESK. Trimming stripped 10 bases from V and 1 base from J, with 13 bases between. The CDR3 consists of 13 residues. CDR3: CATGRIGNTEAFF. The CDR3 coding sequence is TGTGCCACCGGGCGAATTGGGAACACTGAAGCTTTCTTT. Full variable domain (outside the CDR3, taken from reference TRBV14 and TRBJ1-1): EAGVTQFPSHSVIEKGQTVTLRCDPISGHDNLYWYRRVMGKEIKFLLHFVKESKQDESGMPNNRFLAERTGGTYSTLKVQPAELEDSGVYFCATGRIGNTEAFFGQGTRLTVV.

This clone was counted a few times. This chain links TRBV11-2 with TRBJ1-2; D is possibly TRBD1 (6 bases). V lost 0 bases and J 3 bases, leaving 14 bases between the germline ends. Germline CDR1 is SGHAT and CDR2 is FQNNGV. This CDR3 comprises 16 residues. CDR3 nucleotides: TGTGCCAGCAGCTTAGAAAGGACAGACGGCGACTATGGCTACACCTTC. As protein: CASSLERTDGDYGYTF.

This clone was counted only a few times. This rearrangement joins TRBV29-1 to TRBJ1-1; D may be TRBD1 (6 bases). The CDR3 sequence is 12 residues long. The germline V gene encodes CDR1 SQVTM and CDR2 ANQGSEA. The germline V and J ends were trimmed by 1 base and 7 bases, with 10 bases remaining between them. The CDR3 is CSVEGRDIEAFF. CDR3 DNA: TGCAGCGTTGAAGGCAGGGACATTGAAGCTTTCTTT. Supplemented by reference TRBV29-1 and TRBJ1-1, the full variable domain reads SAVISQKPSRDICQRGTSLTIQCQVDSQVTMMFWYRQQPGQSLTLIATANQGSEATYESGFVIDKFPISRPNLTFSTLTVSNMSPEDSSIYLCSVEGRDIEAFFGQGTRLTVV.

The chain couples TRBV30 to TRBJ2-3; 8 bases agree with TRBD2. V was clipped by 7 bases and J by 3 bases; unmatched bases: 9. The CDR3 runs 14 residues. Germline values: CDR1 GTSNPN, CDR2 SVGIG (reference sequence). For the CDR3, the DNA is TGTGCCTACCTCAGCGGGGGAGGGACAGATACGCAGTATTTT. It is translated as CAYLSGGGTDTQYF.

The V gene is TRBV18, the J gene TRBJ2-5, with D perhaps TRBD2 (6 bases). The V gene's germline CDR1 is KGHSH and CDR2 LQKENI. V lost 3 bases and J lost 1, with 9 bases in between. The CDR3 spans 14 residues. The CDR3 nucleotides are TGTGCCAGCTCACCGGGGGACTTCCAAGAGACCCAGTACTTC. Its translation: CASSPGDFQETQYF. Based on the CDR3 plus reference TRBV18 and TRBJ2-5, the full variable domain is NAGVMQNPRHLVRRRGQEARLRCSPMKGHSHVYWYRQLPEEGLKFMVYLQKENIIDESGMPKERFSAEFPKEGPSILRIQQVVRGDSAAYFCASSPGDFQETQYFGPGTRLLVL.

In its sample, this clone was seen a few times. The same CDR3 arises from other DNA sequences in this sample as well. The chain uses TRBV29-1 and TRBJ1-5; D remains unclear. CDR3 length: 13 amino acids. With 4 bases removed from V and 4 bases from J, the gap between germline ends came to 11 bases. CDR1 and CDR2 (germline): SQVTM, ANQGSEA. The CDR3 region has the DNA TGCAGCGTTGCGGGCAGCACAAATCAGCCCCAGCATTTT. It yields the protein CSVAGSTNQPQHF.

The chain employs TRBV5-6 and TRBJ2-5; the match to TRBD2 covers 8 bases. J was trimmed by 2 bases and V by 1 base; bases with no gene match: 7. The CDR3 is 16 amino acids. Germline CDR1 reads SGHDT; CDR2 reads YYEEEE. The CDR3 region has the DNA TGTGCCAGCAGCTTGTTGGCGGGGGGCGCGCAAGAGACCCAGTACTTC. It yields the protein CASSLLAGGAQETQYF.

There are a few counts of this clone. This chain joins TRBV2 and TRBJ1-2, with D possibly matching TRBD1 (5 bases). The ends were cut back, 11 bases at V and 6 bases at J, with 19 bases in the middle. This CDR3 has 13 residues. Germline V CDR1 and CDR2: SNHLY, FYNNEI. In DNA, the CDR3 is TGTGCCGCCCGGGGGGTGTCCAACGATGGCTACACCTTC. Translating it yields CAARGVSNDGYTF.

The chain combines TRBV6-6 with TRBJ2-7; D is possibly TRBD1 (6 bases). The CDR3 is made up of 14 amino acids. V shed 6 bases and J shed 6 bases, with 18 bases lying between them. Germline loops: CDR1 MNHNY, CDR2 SVGAGI (reference sequence). The CDR3 loop reads CASRTLTGLGEQYF. CDR3 DNA: TGTGCCAGCAGGACCTTGACAGGACTGGGCGAGCAGTACTTC.

The chain has TRBV6-1 and TRBJ2-5; D unclear. Germline CDR1 MNHNS, CDR2 SASEGT. The CDR3 contains 14 residues. Trimming shortened V by 6 bases and J by 1 base, and 12 bases separated the two germline ends. The CDR3 nucleotides are TGTGCCAGCAGGGTCAGCCATATCCAAGAGACCCAGTACTTC. This translates into CASRVSHIQETQYF.

This rearrangement joins TRBV4-1 to TRBJ2-7; D not resolved. V was pared by 4 bases and J by 6 bases, with 13 bases between. CDR1 MGHRA and CDR2 YSYEKL come from the germline V gene. The CDR3 consists of 13 residues. The CDR3 DNA is TGCGCCAGCAGCCCCGACCAGGCCCGCGAGCAGTACTTC. It yields the protein CASSPDQAREQYF.

V is TRBV6-1 and J is TRBJ2-1; no definite D call. Germline V CDR1 and CDR2: MNHNS, SASEGT. The CDR3 totals 16 residues. V was clipped by 0 bases and J by 3 bases, with 12 bases between them. The CDR3 reads CASSEAGPLNYNEQFF. As DNA, the CDR3 is TGTGCCAGCAGTGAAGCCGGACCCCTAAACTACAATGAGCAGTTCTTC.

The chain has TRBV30 and TRBJ1-2; D is ambiguous. The germline gives CDR1 GTSNPN, CDR2 SVGIG (reference sequence). This CDR3 is built from 10 residues. Trimming pared 3 bases from V and 9 bases from J, leaving 8 bases between. This chain's CDR3 is CAWSGGSYTF. DNA of the CDR3: TGTGCCTGGAGCGGTGGGAGCTACACCTTC.

This chain joins TRBV14 and TRBJ2-7, with 7 bases identical to TRBD2. In germline, CDR1 is SGHDN, CDR2 FVKESK. There are 14 residues in the CDR3. The junction had 8 bases not matched to a gene; V was cut back by 6 bases and J by 3 bases. The CDR3 nucleotides are TGTGCCAGCAGTGAGGGCCCTAGCGGCTACGAGCAGTACTTC. Residues: CASSEGPSGYEQYF.

The rearrangement uses TRBV30 and TRBJ2-2, with D possibly matching TRBD2 (6 bases). Germline V gene sequence: CDR1 GTSNPN, CDR2 SVGIG (reference sequence). Trimming pared 3 bases from V and 5 bases from J, leaving 16 bases between. The CDR3 has 15 amino acids. CDR3 nucleotide sequence: TGTGCCTGGAGCCACCCTGTCGGGAGAACCGGGGAGCTGTTTTTT. Its protein is CAWSHPVGRTGELFF.

The rearrangement joins TRBV5-6 to TRBJ2-7; D is possibly TRBD1 (5 bases). This CDR3 is 12 amino acids long. Germline loops: CDR1 SGHDT, CDR2 YYEEEE. Trimming stripped 1 base from V and 6 bases from J, with 8 bases between. In DNA form, the CDR3 reads TGTGCCAGCAGCTTGCGAAGGGGCGAGCAGTACTTC. Protein: CASSLRRGEQYF.

The V call is TRBV29-1, the J call TRBJ2-7, with D uncertain. V shed 1 base and J shed 1 base, with 11 bases lying between them. Germline values: CDR1 SQVTM, CDR2 ANQGSEA. The CDR3 sequence is 14 residues long. This CDR3 is CSVEGYGGSYEQYF. DNA for the CDR3: TGCAGCGTTGAAGGCTACGGTGGTTCCTACGAGCAGTACTTC.